These 30 T cell receptor beta chains were all obtained from the same sample, sequenced in a study of T cells in Graves' hyperthyroidism and ophthalmopathy. Amplification of TCR beta CDR3 regions was performed using RNA transcripts as template. Using the HTBI primer set, a first-round RT-PCR was run on the TCR CDR3. TCRdb independently ran MiXCR on the multiplex PCR reads; one entry per CDR3 protein. The sample holds roughly 500,000 distinct CDR3 sequences, approximately 13% seen once. The sequencing input was blood. These receptors were collected from a woman in her twenties or thirties with Graves' hyperthyroidism that later progressed to Graves' ophthalmopathy.

In this sample, this clonotype turned up many times. The chain is built from TRBV12-3 or TRBV12-4 and TRBJ2-5; D is unclear. V lost 3 bases and J lost 3, with 11 bases in between. CDR3 length: 14 amino acids. CDR3 bases: TGTGCCAGCAGTTTGGAGACTCGGGAAGAGACCCAGTACTTC. Translation: CASSLETREETQYF.

This clonotype was seen at least ten times. The chain has TRBV10-3 and TRBJ2-5, with D possibly being TRBD1 (5 bases). Germline CDR1 ENHRY, CDR2 SYGVKD. The CDR3 is 14 residues long. V was cut by 0 bases and J by 2 bases, with 7 bases left in between. CDR3 DNA sequence: TGTGCCATCAGTGAGTCGACAGTACAAGAGACCCAGTACTTC. Its protein is CAISESTVQETQYF.

J is TRBJ1-1 and V is TRBV5-5, with a tentative D call TRBD1 (5 bases). This CDR3 has 12 amino acids. Trimming took 4 bases from V and 7 from J, leaving 11 bases between them. From germline, CDR1 is SGHKS and CDR2 YYEKEE (reference sequence). CDR3 coding DNA: TGTGCCAGCAGCAGTACAGGCTATGAAGCTTTCTTT. Its protein is CASSSTGYEAFF.

This clonotype was seen ten or more times. The chain combines TRBV30 with TRBJ1-1; TRBD1 matches at 10 bases. V lost 7 bases, J lost 0 bases, and 2 bases stayed unmatched. Looked up from germline, CDR1 is GTSNPN and CDR2 is SVGIG (reference sequence). The CDR3 extends over 13 amino acids. The CDR3 here is CASDRGLNTEAFF. CDR3 nucleotide sequence: TGTGCCTCAGACAGGGGGCTGAACACTGAAGCTTTCTTT.

In its sample, this clonotype was seen many times. The chain has TRBV20-1 and TRBJ2-5, with TRBD1 as a possible D gene (6 bases). The germline CDR1 and CDR2 sequences are DFQATT and SNEGSKA (reference sequence). The CDR3 length is 17 residues. V lost 5 bases and J 1 base, leaving 23 bases between the germline ends. The CDR3 is CSAGTRGMGAFQETQYF. The CDR3, as DNA: TGCAGTGCTGGCACTCGAGGGATGGGGGCCTTCCAAGAGACCCAGTACTTC.

This clonotype was seen repeatedly, ten times or more. The gene calls are TRBV7-8 and TRBJ2-3, with 9 bases identical to TRBD2. The CDR3 spans 15 residues. Germline assignment: CDR1 SGHVS and CDR2 FQNEAQ. Trimming removed 3 bases from V and 6 bases from J; junction bases left unmatched: 7. This chain's CDR3 is CASSFWREGGDTQYF. The CDR3 DNA is TGTGCCAGCAGCTTCTGGCGGGAGGGAGGGGATACGCAGTATTTT.

There are many counts of this clonotype. V usage is TRBV11-3 and J usage is TRBJ1-4; D unclear. In germline, CDR1 is SGHNT, CDR2 YENEEA. Between the trimmed V and J ends, which lost 5 bases and 8 bases, there was a span of 12 bases. There are 13 residues in the CDR3. The chain's CDR3 is CASSPGDSEKLFF. The CDR3 DNA reads as TGTGCCAGCAGCCCAGGAGACTCCGAAAAACTGTTTTTT.

This clonotype was seen only a few times. The chain joins TRBV24-1 to TRBJ1-1, with D tentatively TRBD1 (5 bases). There are 13 residues in the CDR3. Germline CDR1 KGHDR, CDR2 SFDVKD. Trimming took 6 bases from V and 5 from J, leaving 12 bases between them. CDR3 nucleotides: TGTGCCACCAGTTGGGGGTCGGGTACTGAAGCTTTCTTT. Translation gives CATSWGSGTEAFF.

The V and J genes are TRBV6-5 and TRBJ1-2; a possible D gene is TRBD1 (5 bases). Germline V CDR1 and CDR2: MNHEY, SVGAGI. V was pared by 3 bases and J by 3 bases, with 14 bases between. The CDR3 extends over 15 amino acids. The CDR3 protein is CASSYGRVIDYGYTF. As DNA, the CDR3 is TGTGCCAGCAGTTATGGCAGGGTAATAGACTATGGCTACACCTTC.

This clonotype has only one observation. Since the CDR3 does not end with the conserved phenylalanine or tryptophan, this likely comes from a read error. The V call is TRBV5-4, the J call TRBJ1-2, with 7 bases that match TRBD1. Germline CDR1 SGHNT, CDR2 YYREEE (reference sequence). V was clipped by 2 bases and J by 3 bases; unmatched bases: 4. The CDR3 spans 14 residues. The CDR3 bases are TGTGCCAGCAGCTTAGGGGGCCTAGACTATGGCTACACCCTC. Its protein product is CASSLGGLDYGYTL.

This clonotype occurred many times. The CDR3 nucleotides are TGCGCCAGCAGCCAAGATCGTCTAGCGGGAGACCCAGATACGCAGTATTTT. Residues: CASSQDRLAGDPDTQYF. The chain recombines TRBV4-1 with TRBJ2-3; 10 nucleotides match TRBD2. V lost 0 bases and J lost 4; bases outside the gene matches: 7. CDR1 and CDR2 from the germline V gene are MGHRA and YSYEKL. This CDR3 region has 17 residues.

The J gene is TRBJ2-7, the V gene TRBV2; no clear D. Germline values: CDR1 SNHLY, CDR2 FYNNEI. The CDR3 runs to 13 residues. V lost 4 bases, J lost 1 base, and 8 bases lay in between. In nucleotides, the CDR3 is TGTGCCAGCAGTGGAACGTTATCCTACGAGCAGTACTTC. It translates to CASSGTLSYEQYF. Drawing the rest from reference TRBV2 and TRBJ2-7, the complete variable domain is EPEVTQTPSHQVTQMGQEVILRCVPISNHLYFYWYRQILGQKVEFLVSFYNNEISEKSEIFDDQFSVERPDGSNFTLKIRSTKLEDSAMYFCASSGTLSYEQYFGPGTRLTVT.

This clonotype was detected a few times. V is TRBV7-9 and J is TRBJ1-5, with unresolved D. This CDR3 contains 12 residues. CDR1 and CDR2 from the germline V gene are SEHNR and FQNEAQ (reference sequence). V gave up 5 bases and J gave up 7 bases, with 9 bases separating them. CDR3 sequence (DNA): TGTGCCAGCAGCGGTCCGGGACAGCCCCAGCATTTT. Amino acids: CASSGPGQPQHF.

This clonotype was seen only a few times. The gene calls are TRBV4-1 and TRBJ2-7; possible D gene TRBD2, 7 bases. V was pared by 2 bases and J by 1 base, with 12 bases between. The germline V gene has CDR1 MGHRA and CDR2 YSYEKL. This CDR3 comprises 15 residues. The CDR3 DNA sequence: TGCGCCAGCAGCCAACCGAGGGGGGGATCCTACGAGCAGTACTTC. This gives the protein CASSQPRGGSYEQYF.

The V gene is TRBV15, the J gene TRBJ1-2, with 7 bases identical to TRBD1. The germline V gene has CDR1 LNHNV and CDR2 YYDKDF (reference sequence). CDR3 length: 14 amino acids. With V trimmed by 0 bases and J by 8 bases, 6 bases remained unmatched. The CDR3 DNA reads TGTGCCACCAGCAGAGACCGGACAGGTAACGGCTACACCTTC. Amino acids: CATSRDRTGNGYTF.

This clonotype was picked up a small number of times. The V call is TRBV6-1, the J call TRBJ2-7, with D perhaps given as TRBD1 or TRBD2 (6 bases each). CDR1 and CDR2 from the germline V gene are MNHNS and SASEGT. The V end lost 8 bases, the J end lost 0 bases, and 14 bases lay between the germline ends. The CDR3 is made up of 14 amino acids. The CDR3, as DNA: TGTGCCAGCGGGGGGCGAGCGGGCTCCTACGAGCAGTACTTC. Encoded protein: CASGGRAGSYEQYF.

This clonotype was counted between two and nine times. This chain links TRBV5-1 with TRBJ2-2; D ambiguous. Germline values: CDR1 SGHRS, CDR2 YFSETQ. This CDR3 region has 14 residues. Trimming cost V 5 bases and J 5 bases, with 13 bases left between them. The CDR3 nucleotides read TGCGCCAGCAGGATCCTCAGCGAAACCGGGGAGCTGTTTTTT. Its translation: CASRILSETGELFF. Combining the CDR3 with reference TRBV5-1 and TRBJ2-2 gives the whole variable domain KAGVTQTPRYLIKTRGQQVTLSCSPISGHRSVSWYQQTPGQGLQFLFEYFSETQRNKGNFPGRFSGRQFSNSRSEMNVSTLELGDSALYLCASRILSETGELFFGEGSRLTVL.

This clonotype was picked up a small number of times. This chain connects TRBV4-2 to TRBJ2-5; TRBD2 aligns across 9 bases. The V gene end was trimmed by 2 bases and the J gene end by 0 bases; junction bases not matched to a gene: 7. This CDR3 region has 17 residues. Per the germline V gene, CDR1 is LGHNA and CDR2 is YNFKEQ. The CDR3 loop is CASSQRLTSGNQETQYF. Here the CDR3 DNA reads TGTGCCAGCAGCCAAAGATTGACTAGCGGAAACCAAGAGACCCAGTACTTC.

The table lists this clonotype with a few counts. The chain couples TRBV7-9 to TRBJ1-4; D not certain. This CDR3 has 13 residues. Deletions cut 5 bases from V and 6 bases from J, with 10 bases between. The germline gives CDR1 SEHNR, CDR2 FQNEAQ (reference sequence). CDR3 sequence (DNA): TGTGCCAGCAGCACCCCCGGCGATGAAAAACTGTTTTTT. Translated, it gives CASSTPGDEKLFF.

This rearrangement joins TRBV10-2 to TRBJ2-7; no clear D. Germline V gene sequence: CDR1 WSHSY, CDR2 SAAADI. CDR3 size: 13 residues. The V gene lost 4 bases and the J gene lost 2 bases, with 9 bases spanning the gap. Here the CDR3 reads CASSGDVTYEQYF. The CDR3 DNA reads as TGCGCCAGCAGTGGGGATGTAACCTACGAGCAGTACTTC.

With regard to this clonotype: This may come from a read error, since a much larger clone is one base off. V gene TRBV30 combines with J gene TRBJ2-1, with D tentatively TRBD1 (6 bases). Germline CDR1 is GTSNPN and CDR2 is SVGIG (reference sequence). V was pared by 3 bases and J by 6 bases, with 9 bases between. This CDR3 comprises 12 residues. The CDR3 coding sequence is TGTGCCTGGAGGGGGACACCCAATGAGCAGTTCTTC. It yields the protein CAWRGTPNEQFF.

This clonotype was observed many times. V and J are TRBV20-1 and TRBJ2-3, with 8 bases aligning to TRBD2. The CDR3 length is 13 residues. Trimming took 3 bases from V and 1 from J; bases not matched to a gene: 0. Germline loops: CDR1 DFQATT, CDR2 SNEGSKA (reference sequence). The CDR3 bases are TGCAGTGCTAGGCGGGAGGGCACAGATACGCAGTATTTT. This gives the protein CSARREGTDTQYF.

This clonotype has at least ten counts. The chain employs TRBV10-3 and TRBJ1-4, with 7 bases matching TRBD1. The V and J ends lost 6 bases and 7 bases, in that order; junction bases with no gene match: 5. The germline gives CDR1 ENHRY, CDR2 SYGVKD. This CDR3 region has 13 residues. CDR3 nucleotides: TGTGCCATCAGAGGGACAGCAATTGAAAAACTGTTTTTT. Protein product: CAIRGTAIEKLFF.

This clonotype showed up many times. The chain is built from TRBV4-1 and TRBJ1-4; maybe TRBD1 (5 bases). The germline gives CDR1 MGHRA, CDR2 YSYEKL. The CDR3 has 16 residues. V was pared by 1 base and J by 8 bases, with 17 bases between. CDR3 nucleotide sequence: TGCGCCAGCAGCCAAGTGGGGGGGGTTGAGGAAGAAAAACTGTTTTTT. This translates into CASSQVGGVEEEKLFF.

The V gene is TRBV20-1, the J gene TRBJ1-1; 7 bases align to TRBD1. The CDR3 sequence is 14 residues long. Trimming took 4 bases from V and 5 from J; bases not matched to a gene: 10. Per germline, CDR1 DFQATT and CDR2 SNEGSKA (reference sequence). DNA of the CDR3: TGCAGTGCTACCGACAGGGAAGGAAATACTGAAGCTTTCTTT. It is translated as CSATDREGNTEAFF.

The gene calls are TRBV11-2 and TRBJ2-2; D is possibly TRBD1 (5 bases). Germline loops: CDR1 SGHAT, CDR2 FQNNGV. Trimming removed 1 base from V and 0 bases from J, with 12 bases in between. The CDR3 runs to 17 residues. The CDR3 sequence: CASSLGQGVTNTGELFF. The CDR3 DNA sequence: TGTGCCAGCAGCTTAGGGCAGGGCGTCACGAACACCGGGGAGCTGTTTTTT.

This clonotype was picked up many times. This chain joins TRBV12-5 and TRBJ1-5; D not certain. The CDR3 runs 12 residues. Trimming pared 7 bases from V and 8 bases from J, leaving 12 bases between. Germline-derived CDR1 and CDR2 are LGHNT and FRNRAP. CDR3 DNA: TGTGCTAGTGCTCCTCCAGGAGAGCCCCAGCATTTT. Its protein product is CASAPPGEPQHF.

In this sample, this clonotype turned up a few times. This chain connects TRBV30 to TRBJ1-1; 7 bases are a match to TRBD1. This CDR3 spans 16 amino acids. Trimming removed 6 bases from V and 0 bases from J; junction bases left unmatched: 13. Germline lookup yields CDR1 GTSNPN and CDR2 SVGIG (reference sequence). CDR3 nucleotide sequence: TGTGCCTGCTGGGGGACAGATGCTTTCATGAACACTGAAGCTTTCTTT. Encoded protein: CACWGTDAFMNTEAFF.

The V gene is TRBV4-3, the J gene TRBJ2-7; D gene unclear. Looked up from germline, CDR1 is LGHNA and CDR2 is YSLEER. Trimming removed 1 base at V and 0 bases at J, with 7 bases between. This CDR3 contains 14 residues. The CDR3 DNA reads TGCGCCAGCAGCCAAGGGTTCAGCTCCTACGAGCAGTACTTC. Its translation: CASSQGFSSYEQYF.

This clonotype has a count of ten or more. The chain couples TRBV18 to TRBJ1-2; 7 positions match TRBD1. V lost 6 bases to trimming and J lost 4 bases; unmatched junction nucleotides: 17. Per the germline V gene, CDR1 is KGHSH and CDR2 is LQKENI. The length of the CDR3 is 17 residues. The DNA for the CDR3 is TGTGCCAGCTCTCCCGACAGGGAACTTTCCAACCTCTATGGCTACACCTTC. Encoded protein: CASSPDRELSNLYGYTF.